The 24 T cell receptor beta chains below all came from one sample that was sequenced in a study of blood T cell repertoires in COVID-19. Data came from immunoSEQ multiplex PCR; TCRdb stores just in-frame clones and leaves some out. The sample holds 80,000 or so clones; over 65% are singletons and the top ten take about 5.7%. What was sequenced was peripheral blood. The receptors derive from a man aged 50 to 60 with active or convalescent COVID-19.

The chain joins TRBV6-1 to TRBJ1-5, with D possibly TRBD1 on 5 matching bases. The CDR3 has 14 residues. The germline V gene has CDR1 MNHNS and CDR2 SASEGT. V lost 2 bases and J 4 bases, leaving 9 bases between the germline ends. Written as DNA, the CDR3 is TGTGCCAGCAGTGAACTGGGGCGGAATCAGCCCCAGCATTTT. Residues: CASSELGRNQPQHF.

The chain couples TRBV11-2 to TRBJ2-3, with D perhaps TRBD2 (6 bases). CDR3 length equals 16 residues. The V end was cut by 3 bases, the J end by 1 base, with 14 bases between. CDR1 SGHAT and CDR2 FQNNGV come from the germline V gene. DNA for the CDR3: TGTGCCAGCAGCTTGATTGTAGCGGCGGGCACAGATACGCAGTATTTT. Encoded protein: CASSLIVAAGTDTQYF.

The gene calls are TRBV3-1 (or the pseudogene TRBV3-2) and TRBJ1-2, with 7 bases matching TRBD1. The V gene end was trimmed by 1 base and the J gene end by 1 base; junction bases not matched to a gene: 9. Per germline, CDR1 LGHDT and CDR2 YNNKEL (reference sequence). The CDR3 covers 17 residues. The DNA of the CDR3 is TGTGCCAGCAGCCAAGTTCAGGGGGTGTTCGTTAACTATGGCTACACCTTC. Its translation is CASSQVQGVFVNYGYTF.

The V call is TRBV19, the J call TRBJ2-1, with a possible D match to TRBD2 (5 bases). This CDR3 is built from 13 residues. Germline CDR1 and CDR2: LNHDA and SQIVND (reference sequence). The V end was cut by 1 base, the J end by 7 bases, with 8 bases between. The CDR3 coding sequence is TGTGCCAGTAGTATAGGGACGGGAAATGAGCAGTTCTTC. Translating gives CASSIGTGNEQFF.

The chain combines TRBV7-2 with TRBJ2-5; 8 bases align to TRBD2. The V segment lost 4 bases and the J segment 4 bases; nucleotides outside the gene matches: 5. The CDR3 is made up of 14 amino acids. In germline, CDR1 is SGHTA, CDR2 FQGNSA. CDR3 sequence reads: CASSSGGVLETQYF. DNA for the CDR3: TGTGCCAGCAGCTCCGGGGGGGTCTTAGAGACCCAGTACTTC.

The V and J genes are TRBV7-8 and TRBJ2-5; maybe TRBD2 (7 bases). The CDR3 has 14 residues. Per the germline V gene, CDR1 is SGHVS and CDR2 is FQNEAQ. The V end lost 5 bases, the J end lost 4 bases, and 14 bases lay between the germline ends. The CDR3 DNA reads TGTGCCAGCAGCCGCCGGGGGGCTGGAGAGACCCAGTACTTC. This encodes CASSRRGAGETQYF.

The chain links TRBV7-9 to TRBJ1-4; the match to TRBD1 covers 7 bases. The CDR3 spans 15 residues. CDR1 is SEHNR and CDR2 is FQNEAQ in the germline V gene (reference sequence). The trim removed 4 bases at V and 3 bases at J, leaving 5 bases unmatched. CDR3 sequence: CASSSRQGSNEKLFF. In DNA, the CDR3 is TGTGCCAGCAGCTCCCGACAGGGATCTAATGAAAAACTGTTTTTT.

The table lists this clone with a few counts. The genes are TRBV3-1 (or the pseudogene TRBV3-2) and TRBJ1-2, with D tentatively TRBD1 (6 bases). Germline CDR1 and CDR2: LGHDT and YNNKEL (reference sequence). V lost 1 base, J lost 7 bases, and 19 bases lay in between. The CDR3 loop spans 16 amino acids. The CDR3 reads CASSQGVAGGAGGYTF. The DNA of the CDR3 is TGTGCCAGCAGCCAAGGAGTTGCGGGGGGCGCGGGTGGCTACACCTTC.

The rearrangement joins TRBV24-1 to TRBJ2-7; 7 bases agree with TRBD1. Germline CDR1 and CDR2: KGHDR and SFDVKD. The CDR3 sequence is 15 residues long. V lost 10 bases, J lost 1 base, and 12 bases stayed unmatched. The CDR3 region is CATVARTGLSYEQYF. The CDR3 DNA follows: TGTGCCACAGTCGCTAGGACAGGACTTTCCTACGAGCAGTACTTC.

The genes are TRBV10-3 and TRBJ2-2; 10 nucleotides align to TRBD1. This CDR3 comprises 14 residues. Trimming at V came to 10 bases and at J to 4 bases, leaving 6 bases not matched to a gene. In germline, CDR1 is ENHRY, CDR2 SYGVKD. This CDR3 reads CATERTGGTGELFF. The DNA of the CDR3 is TGTGCCACCGAGAGGACAGGGGGCACCGGGGAGCTGTTTTTT.

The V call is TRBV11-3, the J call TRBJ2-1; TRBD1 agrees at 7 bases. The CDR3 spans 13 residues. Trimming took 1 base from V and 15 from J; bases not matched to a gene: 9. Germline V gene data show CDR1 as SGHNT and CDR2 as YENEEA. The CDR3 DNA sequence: TGTGCCAGCAGCTTAGGGCCCGGGACAGTTCCGTTCTTC. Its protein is CASSLGPGTVPFF.

Here the CDR3 reads CASHRPGGYYEQYF. The CDR3 nucleotides are TGCGCCAGCCACCGCCCAGGAGGCTACTACGAGCAGTACTTC. J is TRBJ2-7 and V is TRBV5-1; D may be TRBD2 (5 bases). V dropped 7 bases and J dropped 3 bases, with 17 bases sitting between them. The germline V gene has CDR1 SGHRS and CDR2 YFSETQ. The CDR3 runs to 14 residues.

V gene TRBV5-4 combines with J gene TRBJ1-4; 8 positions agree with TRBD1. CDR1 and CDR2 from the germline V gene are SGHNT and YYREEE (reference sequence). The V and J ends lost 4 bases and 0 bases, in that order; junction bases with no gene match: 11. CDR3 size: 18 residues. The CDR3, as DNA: TGTGCCAGCAGCCTTGGTGGGACAGGAACTGCAACTAATGAAAAACTGTTTTTT. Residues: CASSLGGTGTATNEKLFF.

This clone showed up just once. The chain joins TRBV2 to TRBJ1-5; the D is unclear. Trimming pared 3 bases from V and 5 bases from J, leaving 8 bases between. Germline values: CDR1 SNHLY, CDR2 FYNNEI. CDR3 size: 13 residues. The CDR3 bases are TGTGCCAGCAGTGAGAACAGTCATCAGCCCCAGCATTTT. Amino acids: CASSENSHQPQHF.

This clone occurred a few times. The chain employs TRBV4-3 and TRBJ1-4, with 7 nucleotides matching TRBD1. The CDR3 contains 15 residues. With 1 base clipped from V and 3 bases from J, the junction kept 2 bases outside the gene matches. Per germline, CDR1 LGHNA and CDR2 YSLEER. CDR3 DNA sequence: TGCGCCAGCAGCCAAGGGACAGGCTCTAATGAAAAACTGTTTTTT. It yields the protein CASSQGTGSNEKLFF.

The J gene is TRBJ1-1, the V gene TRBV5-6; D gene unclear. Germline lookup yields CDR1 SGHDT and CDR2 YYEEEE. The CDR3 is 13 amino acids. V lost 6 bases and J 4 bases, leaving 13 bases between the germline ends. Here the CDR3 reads CASTEVGGTEAFF. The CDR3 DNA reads TGTGCCAGCACCGAGGTTGGCGGCACTGAAGCTTTCTTT.

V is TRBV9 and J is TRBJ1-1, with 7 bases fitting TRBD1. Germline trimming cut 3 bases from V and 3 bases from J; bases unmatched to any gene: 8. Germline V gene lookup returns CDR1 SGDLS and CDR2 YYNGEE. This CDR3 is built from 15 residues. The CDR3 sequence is CASSAPGTVDTEAFF. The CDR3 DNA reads TGTGCCAGCAGCGCTCCGGGGACAGTGGACACTGAAGCTTTCTTT.

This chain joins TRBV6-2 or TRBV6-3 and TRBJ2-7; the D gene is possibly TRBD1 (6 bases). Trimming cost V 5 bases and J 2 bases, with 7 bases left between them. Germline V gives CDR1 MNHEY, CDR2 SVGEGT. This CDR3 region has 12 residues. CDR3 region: CASSRDTYEQYF. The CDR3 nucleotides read TGTGCCAGCAGTCGGGACACCTACGAGCAGTACTTC.

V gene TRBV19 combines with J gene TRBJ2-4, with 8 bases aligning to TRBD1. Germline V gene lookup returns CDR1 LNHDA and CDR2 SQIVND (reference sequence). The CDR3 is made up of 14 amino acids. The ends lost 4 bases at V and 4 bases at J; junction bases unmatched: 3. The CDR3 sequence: CASSTQGAKNIQYF. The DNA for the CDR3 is TGTGCCAGTAGTACCCAGGGGGCGAAAAACATTCAGTACTTC.

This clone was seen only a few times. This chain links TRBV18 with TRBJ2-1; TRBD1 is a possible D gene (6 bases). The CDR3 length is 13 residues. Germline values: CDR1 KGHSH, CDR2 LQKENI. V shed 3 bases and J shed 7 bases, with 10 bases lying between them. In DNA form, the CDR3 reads TGTGCCAGCTCACCGAGCCAGGGGAATGAGCAGTTCTTC. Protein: CASSPSQGNEQFF.

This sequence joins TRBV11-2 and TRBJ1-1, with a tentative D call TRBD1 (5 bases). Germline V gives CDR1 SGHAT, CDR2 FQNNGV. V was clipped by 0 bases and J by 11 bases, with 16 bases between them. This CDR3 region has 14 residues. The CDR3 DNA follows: TGTGCCAGCAGCTTAGAACGGGGGTGGTCTGCTGCTTTCTTT. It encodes CASSLERGWSAAFF.

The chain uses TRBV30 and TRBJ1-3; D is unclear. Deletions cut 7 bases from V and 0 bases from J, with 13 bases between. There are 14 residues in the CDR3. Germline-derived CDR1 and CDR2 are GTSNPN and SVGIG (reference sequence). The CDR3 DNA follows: TGTGCCTCCTCCCGGGTTTCCTCTGGAAACACCATATATTTT. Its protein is CASSRVSSGNTIYF.

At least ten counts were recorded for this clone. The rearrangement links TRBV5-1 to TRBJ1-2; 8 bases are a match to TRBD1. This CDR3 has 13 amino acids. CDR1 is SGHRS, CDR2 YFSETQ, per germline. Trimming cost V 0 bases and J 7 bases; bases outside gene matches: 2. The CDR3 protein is CASSLGQGFGYTF. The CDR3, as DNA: TGCGCCAGCAGCTTGGGACAGGGGTTTGGCTACACCTTC.

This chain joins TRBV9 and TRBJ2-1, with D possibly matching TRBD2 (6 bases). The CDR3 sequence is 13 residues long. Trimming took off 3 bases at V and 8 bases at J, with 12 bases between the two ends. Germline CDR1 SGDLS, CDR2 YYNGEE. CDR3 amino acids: CASSGGDLDEQFF. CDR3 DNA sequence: TGTGCCAGCAGCGGGGGGGACTTGGATGAGCAGTTCTTC.